Listed below are T cell receptor beta chains from one sample, sequenced in a study of T cell responses to AZD1222 COVID-19 vaccine. Measured with immunoSEQ multiplex PCR; TCRdb has only the in-frame clones, and not every one. The profile shows roughly 170,000 clones, almost 90% of them singletons. This specimen was peripheral blood, taken on day 0 of AZD1222 vaccination. These receptors were collected from an adult in good health. Each CDR3 is given with its conserved first and last residue.

J gene,V gene,CDR3 protein
TRBJ1-5,TRBV9,CASSPRGQADGGPQHF
TRBJ2-3,TRBV28,CASSFLARTDTQYF
TRBJ2-3,TRBV30,CAWSYGETDTQYF
TRBJ2-2,TRBV7-3,CASSPGQGGLGELFF
TRBJ2-6,TRBV28,CASRDRVAGANVLTF
TRBJ1-5,TRBV5-5,CASSWTTEIGPQHF
TRBJ1-5,TRBV11-2,CASSLDSGNQPQHF
TRBJ2-7,TRBV7-9,CASSPPRNYEQYF
TRBJ2-5,TRBV30,CAWSVRGMETQYF
TRBJ1-1,TRBV4-2,CASSQDGTGFTEAFF
TRBJ1-2,TRBV6-4,CASTPTGANYGYTF
TRBJ1-2,TRBV28,CAISSSYGYTF
TRBJ1-1,TRBV5-1,CASSLGGPRTEAFF
TRBJ2-1,TRBV27,CASSFFAENNEQFF
TRBJ2-3,TRBV6-4,CATGTGGTDTQYF
TRBJ2-5,TRBV28,CASSFLGKSGETQYF
TRBJ2-7,TRBV28,CASSFLAGSYEQYF
TRBJ1-3,TRBV5-1,CASSPGEVSSGNTIYF
TRBJ2-7,TRBV5-3,CARSLARDRGPGQYF
TRBJ1-2,TRBV27,CASSPTEVFYGYTF
TRBJ1-6,TRBV27,CASSSGTGGSPLHF
TRBJ1-6,TRBV6-5,CASRPGQINSPLHF